The table lists the clone carrying this T cell receptor beta chain with many counts. The antigen is not known. This CDR3 comprises 15 residues. With V trimmed by 5 bases and J by 6 bases, 8 bases remained unmatched. Germline CDR1 reads SGHAT; CDR2 reads FQNNGV. Each CDR3 protein is one row after TCRdb ran MiXCR on the reads. The table shows roughly 240,000 distinct CDR3 sequences, with 6% to 8% occurring only once. The data originate from a study of T cell repertoires in cytomegalovirus infection. Study-level information: CMV infection together with matching HLA type was indicated by public TCR beta signatures. Study-wide findings and caveats: Pooled public TCR beta family frequency picked out CMV carriers with the relevant HLA. The response measured ex vivo was dominated by TCR beta clonotypes (HLA-C-restricted and CMV-specific).

The sequence came from a human donor in good health (CMV status not recorded). Some clones in this sample may be carry-over from other donors' samples. Sequenced input: PBMCs. The chain is built from TRBV11-2 and TRBJ1-2; 11 bases align to TRBD1. CDR3 nucleotides: TGTGCCAGCAGCCATACCCGGGACAGGGGGAATGGCTACACCTTC. Protein sequence: CASSHTRDRGNGYTF.